A selection of T cell receptor beta chains follows, all from one sample in a study of shared clonotypes between healthy human individuals. The protocol was immunoSEQ multiplex PCR, while the TCRdb copy is restricted to in-frame clones and leaves out a portion. This sample has about 2.3 million clones, with 92% found just once. Sequenced: naive CD4+ T cells from PBMCs. The receptor source for this set is a man in his late teens or twenties in good health. Some clones in this sample may be carry-over from other donors' samples. The CDR3 runs from the conserved cysteine through the conserved F or W. Fields, in order: clone size, J gene, V gene, D gene, CDR3 protein, CDR3 DNA. D genes are given only for firm matches. Not all rows give a size; the values are once, few, many and, for expanded clones, a class.

abundance: .; j_gene: TRBJ2-1; v_gene: TRBV19; d_gene: TRBD2; CDR3aa: CASSPLAGGRPNEQFF; CDR3nt: TGTGCCAGTAGTCCACTAGCGGGAGGCCGACCCAATGAGCAGTTCTTC
abundance: .; j_gene: TRBJ2-2; v_gene: TRBV5-1; d_gene: TRBD1; CDR3aa: CASTQGTGRGGELFF; CDR3nt: TGCGCCAGCACCCAAGGGACAGGACGGGGCGGGGAGCTGTTTTTT
abundance: .; j_gene: TRBJ2-5; v_gene: TRBV25-1; d_gene: TRBD1; CDR3aa: CASSRGGPAETQYF; CDR3nt: TGTGCCAGCAGCAGAGGGGGCCCTGCAGAGACCCAGTACTTC
abundance: .; j_gene: TRBJ2-5; v_gene: TRBV18; d_gene: .; CDR3aa: CASSPLEGVETQYF; CDR3nt: TGTGCCAGCTCACCCCTCGAGGGCGTTGAGACCCAGTACTTC
abundance: .; j_gene: TRBJ2-7; v_gene: TRBV18; d_gene: .; CDR3aa: CASSPGGSSYEQYF; CDR3nt: TGTGCCAGCTCACCAGGAGGGTCCTCCTACGAGCAGTACTTC
abundance: few; j_gene: TRBJ1-1; v_gene: TRBV5-1; d_gene: .; CDR3aa: CASNLGGVMNTEAFF; CDR3nt: TGCGCCAGCAACCTGGGAGGAGTCATGAACACTGAAGCTTTCTTT
abundance: .; j_gene: TRBJ1-5; v_gene: TRBV2; d_gene: .; CDR3aa: CASRGRLGNQPQHF; CDR3nt: TGTGCCAGCAGGGGACGGTTAGGCAATCAGCCCCAGCATTTT
abundance: .; j_gene: TRBJ1-5; v_gene: TRBV19; d_gene: .; CDR3aa: CASSIGGGQNQPQHF; CDR3nt: TGTGCCAGTAGTATAGGGGGGGGTCAAAATCAGCCCCAGCATTTT
abundance: .; j_gene: TRBJ2-1; v_gene: TRBV7-6; d_gene: TRBD2; CDR3aa: CASTAVGRGIYNEQFF; CDR3nt: TGTGCCAGCACCGCGGTCGGGCGGGGGATTTACAATGAGCAGTTCTTC
abundance: .; j_gene: TRBJ1-1; v_gene: TRBV10-3; d_gene: .; CDR3aa: CAISDQPNTEAFF; CDR3nt: TGTGCCATCAGTGATCAGCCAAACACTGAAGCTTTCTTT
abundance: .; j_gene: TRBJ1-2; v_gene: TRBV5-8; d_gene: TRBD1; CDR3aa: CASSQDDRAINYGYTF; CDR3nt: TGTGCCAGCAGCCAAGACGACAGGGCTATAAACTATGGCTACACCTTC
abundance: .; j_gene: TRBJ1-1; v_gene: TRBV5-1; d_gene: .; CDR3aa: CASSLVPGPYEAFF; CDR3nt: TGCGCCAGCAGCTTGGTTCCTGGACCCTATGAAGCTTTCTTT
abundance: .; j_gene: TRBJ2-3; v_gene: TRBV10-3; d_gene: .; CDR3aa: CAISESLGGKRTDTQYF; CDR3nt: TGTGCCATCAGTGAGTCGCTAGGCGGTAAGAGGACAGATACGCAGTATTTT
abundance: .; j_gene: TRBJ2-7; v_gene: TRBV20-1; d_gene: .; CDR3aa: CSAKAVREQYF; CDR3nt: TGCAGTGCTAAAGCGGTGCGTGAGCAGTACTTC
abundance: .; j_gene: TRBJ2-2; v_gene: TRBV5-1; d_gene: .; CDR3aa: CASSLGVAGELFF; CDR3nt: TGCGCCAGCAGCTTGGGAGTGGCCGGGGAGCTGTTTTTT
abundance: .; j_gene: TRBJ2-5; v_gene: TRBV28; d_gene: TRBD1; CDR3aa: CASSPGQGETQYF; CDR3nt: TGTGCCAGCAGTCCAGGACAGGGAGAGACCCAGTACTTC
abundance: .; j_gene: TRBJ1-1; v_gene: TRBV28; d_gene: .; CDR3aa: CASSLRGNTEAFF; CDR3nt: TGTGCCAGCAGTTTGAGGGGGAACACTGAAGCTTTCTTT